This section outlines one T cell receptor (beta chain) sequence together with its context. The sample is drawn from a study of early T cells in non-severe SARS-CoV-2 infection. Trimming left V 4 bases short and J 0 bases short, with 15 bases between. In germline, CDR1 is SGDLS, CDR2 YYNGEE. The CDR3 extends over 16 amino acids. The TCR library protocol was used to attach unique molecular identifiers. These identifiers were attached to individual cDNA molecules. MiXCR, applied by TCRdb to the 5' RACE reads, yields one record per CDR3 protein. The sample lists tens of thousands of distinct CDR3 sequences; 15% were seen once.

The origin of this receptor is an adult who was a healthcare worker with PCR-confirmed SARS-CoV-2 infection or an uninfected control (not recorded which). The chain is built from TRBV9 and TRBJ2-3, with a weak D call TRBD1 (7 bases). Sequencing was done on a sample of whole blood. CDR3 protein: CASSPRGTDSTDTQYF. The DNA of the CDR3 is TGTGCCAGCAGCCCCCGGGGGACAGATAGCACAGATACGCAGTATTTT.